One and the same sample provided the 29 T cell receptor beta chains below, sequenced in a study of regulatory T cells in long-lasting Graves disease (dated by TCRdb to the early 2020s). Taken with the paper, the label for time point translates to: newly diagnosed GD, antithyroid drugs for less than 3 months. For both TCR sequencing and RNA sequencing, RNA was extracted from PBMCs using TRIzol. Libraries were prepared through multiplex PCR. TCRdb names Illumina HiSeq 4000 as the instrument used. TCR beta libraries were built with iRepertoire HTBI primers and Arm-PCR amplification of CDR3 regions. Through fastp at Q25 and MiXCR, TCRdb rebuilt clones from the public reads, retaining in-frame beta chains. Entries that share a CDR3 protein sequence are merged under the most common genes and DNA. A total of a few hundred thousand distinct CDR3 sequences appear in this sample, 13% of them only once. Roughly a tenth of the sample is in the top ten clones.

The same sample was also used in a study of T cells in Graves' hyperthyroidism and ophthalmopathy.

The source was peripheral blood mononuclear cells (PBMCs), collected at new diagnosis, from a patient treated with antithyroid drugs. These receptors came from a man aged 25 to 45 with Graves disease. Donor details come from another sample of the same person, matched by shared clones.

In this sample, this clonotype turned up many times. The chain recombines TRBV5-1 with TRBJ1-1, with 10 nucleotides matching TRBD1. Germline V lookup: CDR1 SGHRS, CDR2 YFSETQ. The CDR3 covers 14 residues. V lost 4 bases and J lost 7; bases outside the gene matches: 7. The CDR3: CASSLSGQGYEAFF. In DNA form, the CDR3 reads TGCGCCAGCAGCCTATCGGGACAGGGGTATGAAGCTTTCTTT.

This clonotype was seen ten or more times. V usage is TRBV6-5 and J usage is TRBJ1-1; D is perhaps TRBD1 (6 bases). Trimming stripped 2 bases from V and 8 bases from J, with 12 bases between. CDR3 length equals 13 residues. CDR1 is MNHEY and CDR2 is SVGAGI in the germline V gene. CDR3 sequence reads: CASSYGQGFEAFF. The CDR3 nucleotides read TGTGCCAGCAGTTACGGGCAGGGGTTCGAAGCTTTCTTT.

Points on this clonotype: Just one base apart from a much larger clone, this may be a read error. The rearrangement joins TRBV28 to TRBJ1-5, with TRBD1 matching over 7 bases. CDR3 length equals 14 residues. Germline V gene lookup returns CDR1 MDHEN and CDR2 SYDVKM. CDR3 nucleotides: TGTGCCAGCAGCCCTCACAGGGGAGGTCAGCCCGAGCATTTT. Its protein product is CASSPHRGGQPEHF.

This clonotype has at least ten counts. The chain carries TRBV29-1 and TRBJ2-7, with 8 bases that match TRBD1. CDR1 is SQVTM, CDR2 ANQGSEA, per germline. The CDR3 spans 12 residues. The V gene end was trimmed by 1 base and the J gene end by 6 bases; junction bases not matched to a gene: 2. The CDR3 reads CSVEGQGFEQYF. CDR3 bases: TGCAGCGTTGAAGGACAGGGGTTCGAGCAGTACTTC.

This clonotype was seen repeatedly, ten times or more. The chain couples TRBV5-1 to TRBJ2-6; 9 bases line up with TRBD2. The CDR3 is 16 amino acids. Germline V gene data show CDR1 as SGHRS and CDR2 as YFSETQ. The V and J ends lost 3 bases and 2 bases, in that order; junction bases with no gene match: 3. The DNA of the CDR3 is TGCGCCAGCAGCTCGACTAGCGGCCCTGGGGCCAACGTCCTGACTTTC. As protein: CASSSTSGPGANVLTF.

This clonotype appeared a few times. This may be a read error, as it is one base from a much larger clone. The chain employs TRBV27 and TRBJ1-1; D is undetermined. Germline CDR1 and CDR2: MNHEY and SMNVEV (reference sequence). The CDR3 consists of 13 residues. CDR3 nucleotides: TGTGCCAGCAGCTTCCTAGCGGGCACTGGAGCTTTCTTT. Protein sequence: CASSFLAGTGAFF.

This clonotype was counted ten times or more. This rearrangement joins TRBV12-3 or TRBV12-4 to TRBJ1-1; 8 nucleotides match TRBD1. Losses at the gene ends were 6 bases for V and 0 bases for J; bases not matched to a gene: 6. CDR3 length equals 15 residues. CDR3: CASSRQGFLNTEAFF. The CDR3 DNA reads TGTGCCAGCAGCCGACAGGGGTTTTTGAACACTGAAGCTTTCTTT.

Turning to this clonotype: A read error is possible here, since a much larger clone lies one base away. The CDR3 does not close with the conserved phenylalanine or tryptophan, likely indicating a read error. The chain is built from TRBV30 and TRBJ2-7, with D perhaps TRBD2 (6 bases). This CDR3 spans 13 amino acids. The ends were cut back, 0 bases at V and 0 bases at J, with 6 bases in the middle. Germline CDR1 is GTSNPN and CDR2 is SVGIG (reference sequence). Written as DNA, the CDR3 is TGTGCCTGGAGTGTAGCGGGCTCCTACGAGCAGTACCTC. Translation gives CAWSVAGSYEQYL.

This clonotype was counted at least ten times. The J gene is TRBJ2-3, the V gene TRBV20-1; 10 bases align to TRBD2. The V segment lost 0 bases and the J segment 6 bases; nucleotides outside the gene matches: 6. This CDR3 has 15 amino acids. Germline CDR1 reads DFQATT; CDR2 reads SNEGSKA (reference sequence). Here the CDR3 DNA reads TGCAGTGCTAGAGAGGGCCTAGCGGGAGTGGATACGCAGTATTTT. Protein product: CSAREGLAGVDTQYF.

This clonotype was counted many times. The J gene is TRBJ1-6, the V gene TRBV9; D ambiguous. V lost 1 base, J lost 14 bases, and 16 bases lay in between. Germline V CDR1 and CDR2: SGDLS, YYNGEE. This CDR3 spans 14 amino acids. CDR3 amino acids: CASSVSGPEGALHF. In DNA form, the CDR3 reads TGTGCCAGCAGCGTAAGCGGCCCAGAGGGTGCCCTCCACTTT.

Concerning this clonotype: The DNA is left out, because the CDR3 cannot be placed on it with certainty; the CDR3 is given as TCRdb lists it. The rearrangement joins TRBV29-1 to TRBJ2-1; the table's TRBD1 call for D was not verified on the DNA. CDR1 is SQVTM and CDR2 is ANQGSEA in the germline V gene. The CDR3 numbers 13 amino acids, ends counted. CDR3 residues: CSLRAGSKNEQFF.

This clonotype was found many times. The rearrangement uses TRBV30 and TRBJ1-4, with TRBD1 matching 9 bases. Germline CDR1 and CDR2: GTSNPN and SVGIG (reference sequence). V lost 8 bases to trimming and J lost 2 bases; unmatched junction nucleotides: 9. This CDR3 is built from 15 residues. The CDR3 DNA is TGTGCCCGCCGTCGTGGACAGGGGACTAATGAAAAACTGTTTTTT. Its protein is CARRRGQGTNEKLFF.

This clonotype was detected many times. The chain is built from TRBV24-1 and TRBJ1-1, with a tentative D call TRBD1 (5 bases). The V end lost 4 bases, the J end lost 0 bases, and 8 bases lay between the germline ends. Germline lookup yields CDR1 KGHDR and CDR2 SFDVKD. CDR3 length: 14 amino acids. CDR3 residues: CATSDGGVNTEAFF. The CDR3 nucleotides read TGTGCCACCAGTGACGGAGGGGTGAACACTGAAGCTTTCTTT.

Here the CDR3 DNA reads TGTGCCACCAGGGAGCGGGATTATAGGACCTACAATGAGCAGTTCTTC. Translated, it gives CATRERDYRTYNEQFF. The J gene is TRBJ2-1, the V gene TRBV24-1; 7 bases fit TRBD2. This CDR3 is built from 16 residues. The junction had 10 bases not matched to a gene; V was cut back by 7 bases and J by 2 bases. Per the germline V gene, CDR1 is KGHDR and CDR2 is SFDVKD.

This clonotype has ten or more counts. The chain couples TRBV2 to TRBJ2-3; D might be TRBD2 (8 bases). Looked up from germline, CDR1 is SNHLY and CDR2 is FYNNEI. This CDR3 spans 16 amino acids. Trimming removed 3 bases at V and 3 bases at J, with 16 bases between. The CDR3 region is CASSETGSGSTDTQYF. DNA of the CDR3: TGTGCCAGCAGTGAGACAGGGAGCGGGAGTACAGATACGCAGTATTTT. Complete variable domain (other parts from reference TRBV2 and TRBJ2-3): EPEVTQTPSHQVTQMGQEVILRCVPISNHLYFYWYRQILGQKVEFLVSFYNNEISEKSEIFDDQFSVERPDGSNFTLKIRSTKLEDSAMYFCASSETGSGSTDTQYFGPGTRLTVL.

In its sample, this clonotype was seen a few times. This rearrangement joins TRBV11-3 to TRBJ2-2; 7 bases agree with TRBD1. This CDR3 has 15 residues. Germline loops: CDR1 SGHNT, CDR2 YENEEA. The V and J ends lost 5 bases and 3 bases, in that order; junction bases with no gene match: 6. In nucleotides, the CDR3 is TGTGCCAGCAGCCTACAGGGGCCTTACACCGGGGAGCTGTTTTTT. Protein sequence: CASSLQGPYTGELFF.

This clonotype was counted a few times. A much larger clonotype is one base distant, so this may be a read error. The CDR3 region is CATSRRSSPADTQYF. CDR3 sequence (DNA): TGTGCCACCAGCCGCAGGAGCTCCCCCGCAGATACGCAGTATTTT. The V and J genes are TRBV24-1 and TRBJ2-3; D is uncertain. Germline-derived CDR1 and CDR2 are KGHDR and SFDVKD. This CDR3 region has 15 residues. Trimming took 7 bases from V and 4 from J, leaving 17 bases between them.

In the case of this clonotype: This may stem from a read error, because a much larger clone lies one nucleotide away. V usage is TRBV27 and J usage is TRBJ2-1; D possibly corresponds to TRBD2 (6 bases). The CDR3 totals 17 residues. The germline V gene has CDR1 MNHEY and CDR2 SMNVEV (reference sequence). Trimming took 5 bases from V and 4 from J, leaving 21 bases between them. The CDR3 reads CASSDLSGQGPYNEQFF. DNA for the CDR3: TGTGCCAGCAGTGACCTCAGCGGGCAAGGCCCTTACAATGAGCAGTTCTTC.

This clonotype has more than one count but fewer than ten. The V gene is TRBV20-1, the J gene TRBJ2-5; 10 nucleotides agree with TRBD2. Germline V gene sequence: CDR1 DFQATT, CDR2 SNEGSKA (reference sequence). There are 15 residues in the CDR3. The V segment lost 7 bases and the J segment 5 bases; nucleotides outside the gene matches: 13. The CDR3 nucleotides are TGCAGTGGAGAAGCGGGAGGGACCGTTAAGGAGACCCAGTACTTC. Its translation: CSGEAGGTVKETQYF.

This clonotype was seen only a few times. The V and J genes are TRBV5-1 and TRBJ2-5; D call uncertain. In germline, CDR1 is SGHRS, CDR2 YFSETQ. The V end was cut by 4 bases, the J end by 5 bases, with 12 bases between. There are 13 residues in the CDR3. The CDR3 sequence is CASSTGEGETQYF. The CDR3 DNA follows: TGCGCCAGCAGCACTGGGGAAGGGGAGACCCAGTACTTC.

Notes on this clonotype: Since a much larger clone is just one base distant, this may be a read error. The chain recombines TRBV18 with TRBJ1-1; possibly TRBD1 for D (5 bases). The CDR3 length is 13 residues. The germline V and J ends were trimmed by 2 bases and 4 bases, with 8 bases remaining between them. The V gene's germline CDR1 is KGHSH and CDR2 LQKENI. In nucleotides, the CDR3 is TGTGCCAGCTCACCAGAGCAGGGCACTGAAGCTTTCTTT. Translation gives CASSPEQGTEAFF.

This clonotype occurred many times. This CDR3 reads CAARVAGIYEQYF. CDR3 nucleotides: TGTGCCGCAAGGGTTGCGGGAATCTACGAGCAGTACTTC. V gene TRBV30 combines with J gene TRBJ2-7; tentatively, D is TRBD2 (6 bases). V was pared by 8 bases and J by 3 bases, with 17 bases between. CDR3 length: 13 amino acids. Germline lookup yields CDR1 GTSNPN and CDR2 SVGIG (reference sequence).

This clonotype occurred many times. The chain links TRBV27 to TRBJ2-7; D is perhaps TRBD2 (6 bases). With 2 bases removed from V and 6 bases from J, the gap between germline ends came to 8 bases. The length of the CDR3 is 12 residues. Germline lookup yields CDR1 MNHEY and CDR2 SMNVEV (reference sequence). As DNA, the CDR3 is TGTGCCAGCAGTTTACCCGGGGGCGAGCAGTACTTC. Translating it yields CASSLPGGEQYF.

This clonotype was recorded at least ten times. The J gene is TRBJ1-5, the V gene TRBV7-2, with D perhaps TRBD1 (6 bases). This CDR3 has 14 residues. Trimming removed 5 bases at V and 3 bases at J, with 11 bases between. In germline, CDR1 is SGHTA, CDR2 FQGNSA. CDR3 nucleotide sequence: TGTGCCAGCAGCCGAGACAGGAACAATCAGCCCCAGCATTTT. Translated, it gives CASSRDRNNQPQHF. Full variable domain (rest looked up from reference TRBV7-2 and TRBJ1-5): GAGVSQSPSNKVTEKGKDVELRCDPISGHTALYWYRQSLGQGLEFLIYFQGNSAPDKSGLPSDRFSAERTGGSVSTLTIQRTQQEDSAVYLCASSRDRNNQPQHFGDGTRLSIL.

The CDR3 DNA reads TGTGCCAGCAGTTACGGGGAGGGAGGCGGCTATGGCTACACCTTC. It translates to CASSYGEGGGYGYTF. The chain couples TRBV6-5 to TRBJ1-2; unclear D gene. V was trimmed by 2 bases and J by 4 bases, leaving 14 bases between them. The germline V gene has CDR1 MNHEY and CDR2 SVGAGI. This CDR3 is 15 amino acids long.

This chain connects TRBV6-1 to TRBJ1-4; the D gene is possibly TRBD1 (6 bases). V lost 5 bases and J lost 1, with 14 bases in between. Germline loops: CDR1 MNHNS, CDR2 SASEGT. There are 16 residues in the CDR3. CDR3 sequence reads: CASSPKDRKTNEKLFF. CDR3 sequence (DNA): TGTGCCAGCAGTCCTAAAGACAGGAAAACTAATGAAAAACTGTTTTTT.

This rearrangement joins TRBV9 to TRBJ1-4, with D hard to call. CDR1 SGDLS and CDR2 YYNGEE come from the germline V gene. The CDR3 consists of 14 residues. The V end lost 0 bases, the J end lost 4 bases, and 7 bases lay between the germline ends. CDR3 loop: CASSVGGVNEKLFF. In DNA, the CDR3 is TGTGCCAGCAGCGTAGGGGGAGTTAATGAAAAACTGTTTTTT.

This clonotype was seen repeatedly, ten times or more. This chain connects TRBV2 to TRBJ2-7; D call uncertain. The CDR3 has 12 amino acids. Between the trimmed V and J ends, which lost 8 bases and 2 bases, there was a span of 10 bases. CDR1 SNHLY and CDR2 FYNNEI come from the germline V gene. The chain's CDR3 is CASGVEAYEQYF. The CDR3 DNA follows: TGTGCCAGCGGGGTCGAGGCCTACGAGCAGTACTTC.

In this sample, this clonotype turned up many times. This chain joins TRBV18 and TRBJ2-1; D call uncertain. This CDR3 contains 13 residues. Trimming took off 1 base at V and 8 bases at J, with 9 bases between the two ends. Per germline, CDR1 KGHSH and CDR2 LQKENI. The CDR3 loop reads CASSPRVFDEQFF. CDR3 DNA sequence: TGTGCCAGCTCACCACGAGTGTTCGATGAGCAGTTCTTC.